The entry below describes one T cell receptor beta chain. Its specificity is not known. Germline CDR1 is MNHEY and CDR2 is SMNVEV (reference sequence). V lost 5 bases, J lost 3 bases, and 11 bases stayed unmatched. The CDR3 has 16 residues. This sample was included in a study of T cell responses to AZD1222 COVID-19 vaccine. Measured with immunoSEQ multiplex PCR; TCRdb has only the in-frame clones, and not every one. The repertoire holds 160,000 or so clones, with 87% as singletons. Study results and limitations: Variant regions that are unmutated are reportedly the target of nearly half of spike-specific TCRs. The breadth and depth of Spike-specific TCRs increased once two AZD1222 doses had been given. All repertoire sampling was performed exclusively after the peak T cell response.

V is TRBV27 and J is TRBJ2-7; 9 nucleotides agree with TRBD1. The sequencing used peripheral blood, collected 28 days after the second AZD1222 dose. This TCR derives from an adult who received the AZD1222 COVID-19 vaccine. The DNA for the CDR3 is TGTGCCAGCAGTCGGGATCCCGGACAGGGGAACTACGAGCAGTACTTC. Its translation: CASSRDPGQGNYEQYF.